Listed below are T cell receptor beta chains from one sample, sequenced in a study of identical twins. TCRdb redid the calling of the 5' RACE reads with MiXCR, one entry per CDR3 protein. The data hold some 500,000 distinct CDR3 sequences, with 13% to 15% observed a single time. These same records also appear under a second study, on yellow fever vaccine responses in identical twins.

Sequenced sample: CD4+ T cells sorted from blood. Receptors originate from a woman between 18 and 29 years old in good health. Each CDR3 is given with its conserved first and last residue. The order of the fields is CDR3 protein, CDR3 DNA, clone size, V gene, D gene, J gene. D genes are given only for firm matches. Clone sizes are given selectively: once, few, many, or a class where the clone is expanded.

CDR3 protein: CASSSGTGMSYEQYF; CDR3 DNA: TGTGCCAGCAGCTCCGGGACAGGTATGTCCTACGAGCAGTACTTC; clone size: few; V gene: TRBV7-2; D gene: TRBD1; J gene: TRBJ2-7
CDR3 protein: CASRGGISGANVLTF; CDR3 DNA: TGTGCCAGCAGGGGGGGAATAAGCGGGGCCAACGTCCTGACTTTC; clone size: .; V gene: TRBV7-8; D gene: .; J gene: TRBJ2-6
CDR3 protein: CASSEVRGVNEQYF; CDR3 DNA: TGTGCCAGCAGTGAAGTTCGAGGGGTAAACGAGCAGTACTTC; clone size: few; V gene: TRBV2; D gene: .; J gene: TRBJ2-7
CDR3 protein: CASRPGQLNTEAFF; CDR3 DNA: TGTGCCAGCAGGCCTGGACAGCTGAACACTGAAGCTTTCTTT; clone size: many; V gene: TRBV12-3/TRBV12-4; D gene: .; J gene: TRBJ1-1
CDR3 protein: CAIETGPDTQYF; CDR3 DNA: TGTGCCATAGAGACAGGGCCAGATACGCAGTATTTT; clone size: .; V gene: TRBV10-3; D gene: TRBD1; J gene: TRBJ2-3
CDR3 protein: CASSLTGLRNEQFF; CDR3 DNA: TGCGCCAGCAGCTTGACAGGACTAAGAAATGAGCAGTTCTTC; clone size: many; V gene: TRBV5-1; D gene: .; J gene: TRBJ2-1
CDR3 protein: CASSIGGGGNTEAFF; CDR3 DNA: TGCGCCAGCAGCATCGGGGGGGGCGGTAACACTGAAGCTTTCTTT; clone size: .; V gene: TRBV5-1; D gene: .; J gene: TRBJ1-1
CDR3 protein: CASSQLGTGVDEQYF; CDR3 DNA: TGTGCCAGCAGCCAACTCGGGACAGGGGTTGACGAGCAGTACTTC; clone size: few; V gene: TRBV3-1; D gene: TRBD1; J gene: TRBJ2-7
CDR3 protein: CSVEGWGGFYNEQFF; CDR3 DNA: TGCAGCGTTGAGGGTTGGGGGGGGTTTTACAATGAGCAGTTCTTC; clone size: .; V gene: TRBV29-1; D gene: TRBD2; J gene: TRBJ2-1
CDR3 protein: CASSPTGTGSSYEQYF; CDR3 DNA: TGTGCCAGCAGTCCTACCGGGACGGGAAGCTCCTACGAGCAGTACTTC; clone size: few; V gene: TRBV6-1; D gene: .; J gene: TRBJ2-7
CDR3 protein: CASSLDRDRGRKYF; CDR3 DNA: TGCGCCAGCAGCTTGGATCGGGACAGGGGGCGAAAGTACTTC; clone size: few; V gene: TRBV5-1; D gene: TRBD1; J gene: TRBJ2-7
CDR3 protein: CATSQGSGETQYF; CDR3 DNA: TGCGCCACCTCCCAGGGATCGGGGGAGACCCAGTACTTC; clone size: .; V gene: TRBV10-1; D gene: .; J gene: TRBJ2-5